This TCR beta chain was captured by sequencing in a study of T cells in localized non-small cell lung cancer. Points on this clone: The target antigen is unknown.

Measured with immunoSEQ multiplex PCR; TCRdb has only the in-frame clones, and not every one. Of 20,000 to 30,000 clones listed, approximately 90% are singletons. Study-level findings and limits: Only one tumor region was sequenced, so heterogeneity remains possible. Uninvolved adjacent lung showed the highest T cell clonality, exceeding tumor. Greater blood T cell density accompanied longer overall survival. Appearance in adjacent lung was seen for a median around 58 of the top 100 tumor clones.

Germline V lookup: CDR1 SGHTA, CDR2 FQGTGA. There are 14 residues in the CDR3. J was trimmed by 1 base and V by 3 bases; bases with no gene match: 2. The source is a female donor older than 55 with stage II squamous cell lung carcinoma. The genes are TRBV7-3 and TRBJ1-1, with TRBD1 identical over 7 bases. Here the sequenced sample was peripheral blood, taken before any cancer treatment. The chain's CDR3 is CASSFGQENTEAFF. The CDR3 DNA reads TGTGCCAGCAGCTTCGGACAGGAGAACACTGAAGCTTTCTTT.